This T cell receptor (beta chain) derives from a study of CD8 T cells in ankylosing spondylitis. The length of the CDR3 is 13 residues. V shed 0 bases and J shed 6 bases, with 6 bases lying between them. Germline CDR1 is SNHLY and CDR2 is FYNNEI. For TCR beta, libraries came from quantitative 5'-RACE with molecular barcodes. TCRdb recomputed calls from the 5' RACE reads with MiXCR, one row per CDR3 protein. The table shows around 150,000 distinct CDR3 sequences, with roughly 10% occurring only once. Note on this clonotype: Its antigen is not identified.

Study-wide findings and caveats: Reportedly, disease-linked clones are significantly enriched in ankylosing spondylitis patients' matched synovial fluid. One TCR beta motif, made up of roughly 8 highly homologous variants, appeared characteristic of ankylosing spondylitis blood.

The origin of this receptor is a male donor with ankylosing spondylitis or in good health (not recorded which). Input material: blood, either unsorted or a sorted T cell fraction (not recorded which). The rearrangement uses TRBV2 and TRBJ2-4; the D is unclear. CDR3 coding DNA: TGTGCCAGCAGTGAAGCGCTCAGAAACATTCAGTACTTC. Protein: CASSEALRNIQYF. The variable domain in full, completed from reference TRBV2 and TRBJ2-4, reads EPEVTQTPSHQVTQMGQEVILRCVPISNHLYFYWYRQILGQKVEFLVSFYNNEISEKSEIFDDQFSVERPDGSNFTLKIRSTKLEDSAMYFCASSEALRNIQYFGAGTRLSVL.